These 5 T cell receptor beta chains were sequenced from one sample in a study of CD8+CD57+ T cells in acquired aplastic anemia. Template material for TCR beta VDJ and CDR3 profiling consisted of genomic DNA. TCRdb reprocessed the reads with MiXCR, giving one entry per CDR3 protein. The sample holds some 200,000 distinct CDR3 sequences, around 45% seen once. Patients who underwent sequencing had shown CD8+CD57+ cell expansion by flow cytometry. The sequenced sample was sorted CD4+, CD8+, or CD8+CD57+ T cells (not recorded which) from PBMCs. The source of these receptors is a human donor with aplastic anemia.

The V and J genes are TRBV6-1 and TRBJ1-5, with 8 bases matching TRBD1. The CDR3 contains 16 residues. Germline loops: CDR1 MNHNS, CDR2 SASEGT. The junction had 8 bases not matched to a gene; V was cut back by 3 bases and J by 4 bases. For the CDR3, the DNA is TGTGCCAGCAGTGACGCGCGGACAGGGAGGAATCAGCCCCAGCATTTT. It translates to CASSDARTGRNQPQHF.

The chain links TRBV10-3 to TRBJ1-2, with TRBD1 identical over 7 bases. The CDR3 is 15 residues long. The V gene end was trimmed by 2 bases and the J gene end by 4 bases; junction bases not matched to a gene: 7. CDR1 ENHRY and CDR2 SYGVKD come from the germline V gene. The CDR3 reads CAISEEVHRGYGYTF. Here the CDR3 DNA reads TGTGCCATCAGTGAGGAAGTTCACAGGGGCTATGGCTACACCTTC.

This clonotype was found a few times. The chain combines TRBV7-9 with TRBJ2-3; no reliable D call. The germline V gene encodes CDR1 SEHNR and CDR2 FQNEAQ (reference sequence). Trimming left V 6 bases short and J 2 bases short, with 3 bases between. The CDR3 is made up of 11 amino acids. The CDR3: CASRSTDTQYF. The CDR3 region has the DNA TGTGCCAGCAGATCCACAGATACGCAGTATTTT.

The CDR3 DNA follows: TGTGCCAGCAGCTTAGATCCGGGGCCCTACGAGCAGTACTTC. Its protein is CASSLDPGPYEQYF. V gene TRBV11-3 combines with J gene TRBJ2-7; possibly TRBD1 or TRBD2 for D (5 bases each). This CDR3 is built from 14 residues. V lost 0 bases, J lost 2 bases, and 8 bases lay in between. Germline loops: CDR1 SGHNT, CDR2 YENEEA.

As regards this clonotype: The CDR3 does not end in the conserved phenylalanine or tryptophan, so this is likely a read error. J is TRBJ1-1 and V is TRBV10-1, with 8 bases that match TRBD1. This CDR3 contains 13 residues. V dropped 6 bases and J dropped 0; count of bases not matched to a gene: 0. Germline CDR1 WNHNN, CDR2 SYGVQD (reference sequence). This chain's CDR3 is CASRTGVNTEAFL. The CDR3 DNA reads as TGCGCCAGCAGGACAGGGGTGAACACTGAAGCTTTCCTT.